This T cell receptor (beta chain) was documented in a study of blood T cells in healthy people across ages. Findings of the study overall: More naive CD4+ cells and higher diversity marked long-lived donors relative to aged donors.

Concerning this clonotype: The antigen is not known.

The authors drew about 9.5 milliliters of peripheral blood from each donor. Isolation recovered at least 6.5 million PBMCs from every sample. Primers used in a second PCR of roughly 7 to 11 cycles were a sample-barcoded 5' primer and a J-beta primer mix. Every single cDNA molecule received a tag from a template-switch adaptor with 12 random nucleotides. TCRdb reanalysed the 5' RACE reads using MiXCR and keeps one entry per CDR3 protein. The repertoire consists of about 670,000 distinct CDR3 sequences, with more than 45% occurring once and the leading ten covering about 13%. The germline gives CDR1 DFQATT, CDR2 SNEGSKA (reference sequence). This CDR3 is 15 amino acids long. Trimming removed 0 bases from V and 5 bases from J; junction bases left unmatched: 4.

The specimen was blood. This chain uses TRBV20-1 with TRBJ1-4; 9 positions agree with TRBD1. This TCR was recovered from a woman of 80 years or more in good health. The CDR3 here is CSARDLGQGNEKLFF. CDR3 nucleotides: TGCAGTGCTAGAGATTTGGGACAGGGAAATGAAAAACTGTTTTTT.